The text below deals with one TCR beta chain. Its antigen remains undetermined. Base qualities are missing; no much larger clone stands one base away. The library was made by the immunoSEQ multiplex PCR assay. About 10^5 TCR templates per sample were assayed on the deep sequencing platform. Genomic DNA extracted from sorted T cells was used for TCRbeta CDR3 sequencing. On the authors' methods: The R programming language was used for the clonal analysis of the TCRbeta CDR3 data. Alloreactive CD4+ and CD8+ clones were identified by comparing unstimulated samples to CFSE-low samples taken after the reaction. By matching sequences to the repertoires of sorted unstimulated Treg and non-Treg cells, each alloreactive CD4+ clone was assigned a regulatory or non-regulatory origin. TCRdb retrieved this table from immuneACCESS and kept in-frame rearrangements only. Not all clones are present; in checked studies, unresolved V genes account for under half, and no reason is known for the remainder. Clone size and V and J calls were adopted from that table, with D and trimming inferred from the DNA. The sample profile shows fewer than 45,000 clones; 89% of them were found once. The ten largest account for 0.25% of the sample.

The record originates from a study of siplizumab effects on memory and regulatory T cells (dated by TCRdb to 2018 to 2020). Concerning the study at large: The effect of the anti-CD2 antibody siplizumab on alloreactive T-cell subsets was examined in allogeneic mixed lymphocyte reactions constructed from human PBMCs.

General study outcomes and caveats: Because sequences below about 10^-5 frequency were poorly captured, only a minor fraction of alloreactive clones could be mapped to unstimulated subsets. Whether proliferating Tregs from siplizumab cultures actually had suppressive function was not functionally confirmed. Of the alloreactive CD4+ clones that could be mapped, the Treg-derived share averaged around 64% with siplizumab compared with about 27% in control reactions. A naive or memory phenotype could not be assigned to roughly 80-97% of proliferating CD4+ or CD8+ clones. Siplizumab significantly reduced the cumulative frequency of alloreactive sequences traceable to unstimulated CD4+ memory T cells. Compared with memory T cells, unstimulated naive T cells appeared more diverse, and naive cells seemed to make a substantial contribution to the alloresponse.

Additional sequencing covered unstimulated subsets from three donor pairs, namely CD8+ effector memory, CD4+ naive, CD8+ TEMRA, CD4+ memory and CD8+ naive. Sorted unstimulated T cells and proliferating T cells recovered from mixed lymphocyte reactions were subjected to TCRbeta CDR3 sequencing. Fresh whole blood from fewer than 12 HLA-typed healthy donors was used to isolate PBMCs. V and J are truncated by 6 bases and 5 bases respectively, leaving an intervening sequence of 14 bases. Per the germline V gene (reference sequence), SGHAT is the CDR1 and FQDESV is the CDR2. The CDR3 measures 13 amino acids from cysteine to phenylalanine. Only the CDR3 DNA is retained, 39 bases long and in frame from the first base.

The sample comprised naive CD4+ T cells sorted from blood. This specimen's cell subset or site label, interpreted: unstimulated naive T cells. This TCR was sampled from a human donor in good health. The sequence links TRBV11-1 to TRBJ2-7; TRBD2 is possibly the D segment (5 matching bases). The nucleotide sequence is given as TGTGCCAGCAGTCCCGGGAACCGGGACGAGCAGTACTTC. It is translated as CASSPGNRDEQYF. Supplemented by the reference TRBV11-1 and TRBJ2-7 proteins around the CDR3, the complete variable domain is EAEVAQSPRYKITEKSQAVAFWCDPISGHATLYWYRQILGQGPELLVQFQDESVVDDSQLPKDRFSAERLKGVDSTLKIQPAELGDSAMYLCASSPGNRDEQYFGPGTRLTVT.